This is a list of T cell receptor beta chains from one sample in a study of blood T cell repertoires in COVID-19. The protocol was immunoSEQ multiplex PCR, while the TCRdb copy is restricted to in-frame clones and leaves out a portion. This sample yields roughly 40,000 clones, of which 85% to 95% are seen a single time; roughly 5.7% belongs to the top ten. What was sequenced was peripheral blood. All receptors come from a human donor in a cohort sampled during active COVID-19. CDR3s include the opening cysteine and the closing phenylalanine or tryptophan. Size is stated for part of the rows, as once, few or many counts, or as a class when the clone is expanded.

v_call clone_size cdr3_aa
TRBV27 NA CASSLRDMNTEAFF
TRBV5-6 NA CASSEDSPNYGYTF
TRBV4-3 NA CASSQDWAATAFITDTQYF
TRBV28 NA CASRDIQGRDGYTF
TRBV30 once CAWTVNTEAFF
TRBV27 NA CASSWRIYNEQFF
TRBV7-2 NA CASSSRDRSFYGYTF
TRBV30 NA CARVGWTGELFF
TRBV7-2 NA CASSLLNGISIRTDTQYF
TRBV29-1 NA CSVEGGGSNNNEQFF
TRBV5-1 NA CASSLDPDNYNEQFF
TRBV5-1 NA CASSRQGANQETQYF
TRBV15 NA CATSRDRDRAAYEQYF
TRBV5-4 NA CASSLGWDRGSEQYF
TRBV11-3 NA CASSSWTGIQGDYGYTF
TRBV6-5 NA CASRKRAVETQYF
TRBV19 NA CASSILFPYEQYF
TRBV12-5 NA CASGQGLGTEAFF
TRBV7-3 NA CASSHRAGDNTGELFF
TRBV6-2/TRBV6-3 NA CASSYSIKGGAYGYTF
TRBV5-1 NA CASSLLTLAGAGELFF
TRBV5-4 NA CASSLGKGAYEQYF
TRBV27 once CASSLGQGAAETQYF
TRBV5-8 NA CASSLGQPRETQYF
TRBV7-8 NA CASSLAGVVSEQYF
TRBV4-3 NA CASSQDRLALSTDTQYF
TRBV12-5 once CASGFSGGRETQYF
TRBV24-1 NA CATSDYTGGPGNEQFF
TRBV11-3 NA CASSLDRVGNTGELFF
TRBV7-2 NA CASSLPGGGEQYF
TRBV20-1 NA CSPKKETQYF
TRBV7-9 NA CASTLPTKPYTDTQYF
TRBV2 NA CASSEVEQGDQPQHF
TRBV11-3 NA CASSLAGGVLGTQYF
TRBV19 once CASSWGRDRRTEAFF
TRBV11-1 NA CASSLAPDREQFF
TRBV19 few CASSMAGLNIQYF
TRBV5-8 medium-sized CASSLGDTYSNQPQHF
TRBV11-3 once CASSPRSSPLTGELFF
TRBV28 NA CASSSPGEGSYEQYF
TRBV6-1 NA CASSEALTVSGANVLTF
TRBV19 NA CASPGGSRERSQETQYF
TRBV5-1 NA CASSFGTSGSSDTQYF
TRBV6-2/TRBV6-3 NA CASSYGTGIGELFF
TRBV18 NA CASSPPEGRNTGELFF
TRBV6-1 few CASSELGRVSNQPQHF
TRBV4-2 NA CASSQDSRPGQGGSTEAFF
TRBV7-2 NA CASCPLGAGGTYEQYF
TRBV5-1 NA CASSLRRRRSYEQYF
TRBV4-3 NA CASSQNSGFSEKLFF
TRBV5-4 NA CASSTLNEQYF
TRBV7-9 NA CASSPFRSGSSGEQYF
TRBV2 NA CASTPSGGQETQYF
TRBV19 NA CASSIGGWYGRRTSGPQETQYF
TRBV15 NA CATSRGLGAGISNEKLFF
TRBV9 NA CASSVGRSMNTEAFF
TRBV7-8 NA CASSLRSGELFF
TRBV5-1 NA CASSLWQSRGANVLTF
TRBV5-4 NA CASSRSGLGDTEAFF
TRBV5-1 NA CASSETGQRAYGYTF